The source of this TCR beta chain is a study of shared clonotypes between healthy human individuals. Study outcomes and limitations: Generation probability values for non-shared clonotypes were lower than those for clonotypes shared by all four donors.

The CDR3 runs to 18 residues. V lost 1 base to trimming and J lost 0 bases; unmatched junction nucleotides: 12. CDR1 and CDR2 (germline): SGHAT, FQNNGV. Sequencing was performed with immunoSEQ multiplex PCR; in TCRdb, only in-frame clones are kept and a portion is missing. The sample contains approximately 2,200,000 clones, roughly 91% of which appear only once. With regard to this clone: The antigen is undetermined.

As defined, naive CD8 cells were CD45RO-negative and positively selected for CCR7, with terminally differentiated effector memory CD45RA+ cells excluded. The sample taken for sequencing was naive CD8+ T cells from PBMCs. This TCR derives from a man between 18 and 35 years old in good health. Some clones in this sample may be carry-over from other donors' samples. The chain carries TRBV11-2 and TRBJ2-7; 7 bases fit TRBD2. The CDR3 protein is CASSLGDRLAESSYEQYF. CDR3 bases: TGTGCCAGCAGCTTAGGGGACCGGCTAGCGGAGAGCTCCTACGAGCAGTACTTC.